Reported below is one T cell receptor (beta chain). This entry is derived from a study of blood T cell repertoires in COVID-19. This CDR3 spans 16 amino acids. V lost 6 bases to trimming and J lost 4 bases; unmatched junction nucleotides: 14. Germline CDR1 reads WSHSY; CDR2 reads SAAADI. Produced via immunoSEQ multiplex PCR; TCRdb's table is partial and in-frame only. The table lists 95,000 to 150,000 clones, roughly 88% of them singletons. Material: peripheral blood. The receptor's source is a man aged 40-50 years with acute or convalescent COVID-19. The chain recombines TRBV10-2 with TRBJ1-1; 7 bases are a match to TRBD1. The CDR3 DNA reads TGCGCCAGCAGACCTTCAGACAGGGTCCGTTCCACTGAAGCTTTCTTT. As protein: CASRPSDRVRSTEAFF.